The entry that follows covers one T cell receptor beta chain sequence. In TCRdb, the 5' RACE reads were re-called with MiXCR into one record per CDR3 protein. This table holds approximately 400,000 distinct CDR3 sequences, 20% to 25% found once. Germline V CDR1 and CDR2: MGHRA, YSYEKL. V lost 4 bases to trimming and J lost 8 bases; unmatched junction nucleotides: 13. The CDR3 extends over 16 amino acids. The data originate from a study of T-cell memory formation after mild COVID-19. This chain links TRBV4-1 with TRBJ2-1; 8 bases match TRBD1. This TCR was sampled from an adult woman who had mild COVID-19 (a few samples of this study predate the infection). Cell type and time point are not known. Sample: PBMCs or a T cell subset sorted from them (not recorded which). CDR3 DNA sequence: TGCGCCAGCAGCCGACAGGGGCTAGGATCTCTGGATGAGCAGTTCTTC. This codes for CASSRQGLGSLDEQFF.